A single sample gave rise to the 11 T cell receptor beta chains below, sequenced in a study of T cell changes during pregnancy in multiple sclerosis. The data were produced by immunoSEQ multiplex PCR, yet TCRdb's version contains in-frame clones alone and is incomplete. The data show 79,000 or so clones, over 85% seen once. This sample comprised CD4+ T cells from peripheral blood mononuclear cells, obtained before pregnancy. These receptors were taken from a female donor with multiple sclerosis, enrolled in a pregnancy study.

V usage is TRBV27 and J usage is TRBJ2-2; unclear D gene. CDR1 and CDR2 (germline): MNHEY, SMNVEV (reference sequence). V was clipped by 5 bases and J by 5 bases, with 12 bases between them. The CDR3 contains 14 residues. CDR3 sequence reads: CASSLYSLTGELFF. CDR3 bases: TGTGCCAGCAGTCTATACTCCCTGACCGGGGAGCTGTTTTTT.

For the CDR3, the DNA is TGCGCCAGCAGCCAAGGGCCGCAGGTTTATCAGCCCCAGCATTTT. This encodes CASSQGPQVYQPQHF. V and J are TRBV4-1 and TRBJ1-5; D uncertain. The CDR3 consists of 15 residues. Germline V gene data show CDR1 as MGHRA and CDR2 as YSYEKL. Deletions cut 1 base from V and 5 bases from J, with 12 bases between.

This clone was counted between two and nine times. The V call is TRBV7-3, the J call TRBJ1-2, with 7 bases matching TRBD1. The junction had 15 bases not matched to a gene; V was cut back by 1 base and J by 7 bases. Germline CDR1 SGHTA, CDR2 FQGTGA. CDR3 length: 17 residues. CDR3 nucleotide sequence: TGTGCCAGCAGCTTAAAAGGGGTACAGGGGAGCCTGGGTGGCTACACCTTC. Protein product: CASSLKGVQGSLGGYTF.

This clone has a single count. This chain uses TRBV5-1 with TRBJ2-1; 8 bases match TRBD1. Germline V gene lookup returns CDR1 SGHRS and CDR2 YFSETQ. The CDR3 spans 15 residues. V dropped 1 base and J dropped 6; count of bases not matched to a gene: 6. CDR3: CASSLQGASVNEQFF. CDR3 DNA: TGCGCCAGCAGCTTGCAGGGGGCTTCGGTCAATGAGCAGTTCTTC.

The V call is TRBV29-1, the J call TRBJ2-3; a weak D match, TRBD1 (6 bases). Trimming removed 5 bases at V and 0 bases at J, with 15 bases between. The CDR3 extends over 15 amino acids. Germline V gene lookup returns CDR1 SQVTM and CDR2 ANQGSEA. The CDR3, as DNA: TGCAGCGTTTCATTCAGGGGCATGAGCACAGATACGCAGTATTTT. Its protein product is CSVSFRGMSTDTQYF.

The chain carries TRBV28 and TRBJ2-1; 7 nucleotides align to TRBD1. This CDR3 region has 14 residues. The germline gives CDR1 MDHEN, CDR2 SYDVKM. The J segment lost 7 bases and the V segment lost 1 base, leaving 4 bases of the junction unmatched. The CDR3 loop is CASSLFTQGNEQFF. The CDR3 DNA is TGTGCCAGCAGTTTATTCACACAGGGGAATGAGCAGTTCTTC.

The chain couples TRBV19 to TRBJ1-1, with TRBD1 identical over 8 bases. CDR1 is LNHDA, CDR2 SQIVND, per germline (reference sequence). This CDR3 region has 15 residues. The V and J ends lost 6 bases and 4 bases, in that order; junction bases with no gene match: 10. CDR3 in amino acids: CASSGDRGRGTEAFF. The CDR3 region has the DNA TGTGCCAGTAGCGGTGACAGGGGAAGGGGCACTGAAGCTTTCTTT.

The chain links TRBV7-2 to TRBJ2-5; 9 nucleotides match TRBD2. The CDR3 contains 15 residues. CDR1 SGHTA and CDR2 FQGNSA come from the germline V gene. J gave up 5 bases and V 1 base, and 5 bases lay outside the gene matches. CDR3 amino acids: CASSLGAGGRETQYF. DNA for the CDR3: TGTGCCAGCAGCTTAGGAGCGGGGGGTAGGGAGACCCAGTACTTC.

The CDR3 DNA follows: TGTGCCTGGGGGAGGAGAGGGGCAGATACGCAGTATTTT. Amino acids: CAWGRRGADTQYF. The V call is TRBV30, the J call TRBJ2-3; a weak D match, TRBD2 (6 bases). This CDR3 has 13 amino acids. V lost 5 bases to trimming and J lost 4 bases, with 13 bases between them. Germline V gene sequence: CDR1 GTSNPN, CDR2 SVGIG (reference sequence).

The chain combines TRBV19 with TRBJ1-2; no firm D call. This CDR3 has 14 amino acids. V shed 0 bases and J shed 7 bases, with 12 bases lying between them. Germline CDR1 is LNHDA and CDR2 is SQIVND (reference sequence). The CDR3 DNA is TGTGCCAGTAGTATAGAGTTGAGAGGAAGTGGCTACACCTTC. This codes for CASSIELRGSGYTF. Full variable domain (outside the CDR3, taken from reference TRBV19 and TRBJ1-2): DGGITQSPKYLFRKEGQNVTLSCEQNLNHDAMYWYRQDPGQGLRLIYYSQIVNDFQKGDIAEGYSVSREKKESFPLTVTSAQKNPTAFYLCASSIELRGSGYTFGSGTRLTVV.

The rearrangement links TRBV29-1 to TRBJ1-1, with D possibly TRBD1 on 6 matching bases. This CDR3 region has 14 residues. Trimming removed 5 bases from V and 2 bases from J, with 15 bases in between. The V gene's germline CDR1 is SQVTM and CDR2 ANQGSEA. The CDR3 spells CSVTGQYSNTEAFF. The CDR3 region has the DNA TGCAGCGTTACAGGACAGTACTCTAACACTGAAGCTTTCTTT.